This TCR beta chain was documented in a study of beta chain features in type 1 diabetes. Overall study: The number of sorted cells examined across all samples was some 100 million.

In its sample, this clone was seen many times. Its antigen is still unknown. Study-level results: Type 1 diabetes patients had fewer VDJ junction insertions and more deletions. When cDNA is sequenced, cells with high TCR expression could be over-represented. The study found moderately but significantly shorter TCRB CDR3s in all four CD4+ subsets of Type 1 diabetes patients.

cDNA synthesis used the whole RNA isolate, giving expressed TCRB sequences. This table comes from immunoSEQ multiplex PCR, and its TCRdb copy is limited to in-frame clones, with some not included. Of roughly 160,000 clones in the sample, 7.8% were seen once. The sequencing input was central memory CD4+ T cells from blood. This sequence was found in a woman aged 40 to 49 with type 1 diabetes.

The CDR3 loop reads CASSSERLHQFF. CDR3 sequence (DNA): TGTGCCAGCAGCTCGGAGCGGCTCCACCAGTTCTTC. V usage is TRBV5-4 and J usage is TRBJ2-1, with a tentative D call TRBD2 (5 bases). CDR1 and CDR2 (germline): SGHNT, YYREEE (reference sequence). Trimming left V 3 bases short and J 13 bases short, with 14 bases between. This CDR3 comprises 12 residues.